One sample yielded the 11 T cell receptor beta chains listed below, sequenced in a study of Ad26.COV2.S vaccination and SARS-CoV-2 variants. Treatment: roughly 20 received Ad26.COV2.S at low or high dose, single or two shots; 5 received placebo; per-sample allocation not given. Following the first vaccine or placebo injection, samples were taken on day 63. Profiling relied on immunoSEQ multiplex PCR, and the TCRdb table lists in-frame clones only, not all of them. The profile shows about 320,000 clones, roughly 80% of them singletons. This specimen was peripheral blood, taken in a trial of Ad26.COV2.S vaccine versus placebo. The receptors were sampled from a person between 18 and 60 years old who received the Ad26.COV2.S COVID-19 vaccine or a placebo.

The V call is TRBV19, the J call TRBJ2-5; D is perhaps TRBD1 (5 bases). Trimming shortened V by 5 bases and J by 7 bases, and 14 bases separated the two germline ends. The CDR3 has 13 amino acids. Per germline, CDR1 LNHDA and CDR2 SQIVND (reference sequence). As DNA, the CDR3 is TGTGCCAGTAGTCTCGGACAAAGAGGGACCCAGTACTTC. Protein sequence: CASSLGQRGTQYF. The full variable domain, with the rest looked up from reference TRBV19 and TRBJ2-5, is DGGITQSPKYLFRKEGQNVTLSCEQNLNHDAMYWYRQDPGQGLRLIYYSQIVNDFQKGDIAEGYSVSREKKESFPLTVTSAQKNPTAFYLCASSLGQRGTQYFGPGTRLLVL.

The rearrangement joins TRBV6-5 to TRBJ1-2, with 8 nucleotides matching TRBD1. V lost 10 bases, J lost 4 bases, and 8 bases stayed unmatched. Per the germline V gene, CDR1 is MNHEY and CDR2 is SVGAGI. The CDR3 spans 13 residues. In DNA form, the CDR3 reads TGTGCCACGTTCAGGGGGCAAGGCTATGGCTACACCTTC. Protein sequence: CATFRGQGYGYTF.

The CDR3 DNA is TGTGCCAGCAGCCAAGTACAGGGACAGAGCTCTGGGGCCAACGTCCTGACTTTC. It codes for CASSQVQGQSSGANVLTF. The chain has TRBV4-2 and TRBJ2-6; 7 positions agree with TRBD1. Germline lookup yields CDR1 LGHNA and CDR2 YNFKEQ. This CDR3 has 18 amino acids. V lost 1 base to trimming and J lost 0 bases; unmatched junction nucleotides: 6.

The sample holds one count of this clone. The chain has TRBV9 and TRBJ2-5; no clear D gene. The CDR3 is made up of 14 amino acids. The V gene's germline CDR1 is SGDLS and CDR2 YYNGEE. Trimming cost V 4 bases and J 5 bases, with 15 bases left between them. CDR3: CASSPRLNRETQYF. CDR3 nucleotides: TGTGCCAGCAGCCCCCGACTCAATCGGGAGACCCAGTACTTC.

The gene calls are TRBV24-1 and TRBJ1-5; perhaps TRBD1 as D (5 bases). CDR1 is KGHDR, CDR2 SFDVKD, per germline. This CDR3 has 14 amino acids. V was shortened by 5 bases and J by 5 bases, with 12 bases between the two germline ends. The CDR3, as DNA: TGTGCCACCAGTGGGGGGAACGGAGATCAGCCCCAGCATTTT. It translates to CATSGGNGDQPQHF.

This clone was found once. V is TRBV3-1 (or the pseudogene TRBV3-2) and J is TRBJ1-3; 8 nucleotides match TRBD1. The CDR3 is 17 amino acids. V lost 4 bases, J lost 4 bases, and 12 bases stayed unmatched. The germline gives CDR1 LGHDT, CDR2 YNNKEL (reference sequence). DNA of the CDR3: TGTGCCAGCAGCCTCACCGAGAGGACAGGGTTCGGAAACACCATATATTTT. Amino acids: CASSLTERTGFGNTIYF.

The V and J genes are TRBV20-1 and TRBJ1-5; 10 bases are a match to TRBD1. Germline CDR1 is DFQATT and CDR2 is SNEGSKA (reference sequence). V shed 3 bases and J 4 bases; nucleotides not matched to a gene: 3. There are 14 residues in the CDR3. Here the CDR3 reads CSASADRGNQPQHF. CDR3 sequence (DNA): TGCAGTGCTAGTGCGGACAGGGGGAATCAGCCCCAGCATTTT.

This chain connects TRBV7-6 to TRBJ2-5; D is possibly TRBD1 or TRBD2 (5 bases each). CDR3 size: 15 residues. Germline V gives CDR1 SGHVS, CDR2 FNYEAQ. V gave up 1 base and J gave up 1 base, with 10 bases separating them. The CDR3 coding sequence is TGTGCCAGCAGCTTAGAGGGGAGCTTCCAAGAGACCCAGTACTTC. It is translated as CASSLEGSFQETQYF.

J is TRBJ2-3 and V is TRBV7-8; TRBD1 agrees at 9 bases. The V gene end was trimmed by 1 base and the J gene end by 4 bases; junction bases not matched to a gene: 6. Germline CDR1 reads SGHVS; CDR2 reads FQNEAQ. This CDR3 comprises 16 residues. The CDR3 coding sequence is TGTGCCAGCAGCTTAGACGTGGGACAGGGCTCAGATACGCAGTATTTT. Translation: CASSLDVGQGSDTQYF.

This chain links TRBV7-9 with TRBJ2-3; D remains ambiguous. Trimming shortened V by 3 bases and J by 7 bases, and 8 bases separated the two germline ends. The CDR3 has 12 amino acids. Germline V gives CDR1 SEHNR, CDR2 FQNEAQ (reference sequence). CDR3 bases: TGTGCCAGCAGCTTCCCTTATAATACGCAGTATTTT. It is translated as CASSFPYNTQYF. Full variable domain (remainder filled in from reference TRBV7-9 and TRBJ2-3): DTGVSQNPRHKITKRGQNVTFRCDPISEHNRLYWYRQTLGQGPEFLTYFQNEAQLEKSRLLSDRFSAERPKGSFSTLEIQRTEQGDSAMYLCASSFPYNTQYFGPGTRLTVL.

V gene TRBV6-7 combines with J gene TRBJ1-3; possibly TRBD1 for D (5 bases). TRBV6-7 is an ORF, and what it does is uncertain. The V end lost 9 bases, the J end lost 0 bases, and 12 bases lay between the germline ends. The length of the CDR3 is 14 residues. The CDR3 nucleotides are TGTGCCAGAACCGACAGCAGCTCTGGAAACACCATATATTTT. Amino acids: CARTDSSSGNTIYF.